The present T cell receptor beta chain was sequenced within a study of PD-1 blockade in mismatch repair-deficient tumors. CDR1 is SNHLY and CDR2 is FYNNEI in the germline V gene. Trimming left V 4 bases short and J 8 bases short, with 11 bases between. CDR3 size: 12 residues. Here immunoSEQ multiplex PCR was the method, and the copy in TCRdb shows in-frame clones only, minus some. The sample has 100,000 to 150,000 clones, about 86% seen once. This chain joins TRBV2 and TRBJ1-2; D unclear. The sequence was collected from an adult with mismatch repair-deficient cancer. The source material was peripheral blood, sampled 44 weeks after starting pembrolizumab. The CDR3 bases are TGTGCCAGCAGTGCAATTGGACTGGGCTACACCTTC. As protein: CASSAIGLGYTF. Supplemented by reference TRBV2 and TRBJ1-2, the full variable domain reads EPEVTQTPSHQVTQMGQEVILRCVPISNHLYFYWYRQILGQKVEFLVSFYNNEISEKSEIFDDQFSVERPDGSNFTLKIRSTKLEDSAMYFCASSAIGLGYTFGSGTRLTVV.